This record looks at one T cell receptor (beta chain) sequence and its context. This specimen belongs to a study of T cell responses to AZD1222 COVID-19 vaccine. The protocol was immunoSEQ multiplex PCR, while the TCRdb copy is restricted to in-frame clones and leaves out a portion. The table lists around 110,000 clones, almost 90% of them singletons. The CDR3 totals 11 residues. The V end lost 6 bases, the J end lost 8 bases, and 8 bases lay between the germline ends. This chain links TRBV12-3 or TRBV12-4 with TRBJ2-1, with D unresolved. This receptor was taken from an adult in good health. The material sequenced was peripheral blood, taken on day 0 of AZD1222 vaccination. Here the CDR3 reads CASSLRDEQFF. Here the CDR3 DNA reads TGTGCCAGCAGCCTAAGGGATGAGCAGTTCTTC.